This TCR beta chain was sequenced in a study of blood T cell repertoires in COVID-19. Overall study: Sites in the United States, Italy and Spain provided acute and convalescent COVID-19 samples. The cDNA or gDNA used as material had been derived from T cells, B-cell-depleted T cells, or PBMCs.

The germline V and J ends were trimmed by 0 bases and 5 bases, with 9 bases remaining between them. This CDR3 has 14 amino acids. Germline-derived CDR1 and CDR2 are SGDLS and YYNGEE. Authors' processing steps: Scientists estimated how many nucleated cells there were by amplifying reference gene primers. Method: immunoSEQ multiplex PCR; TCRdb's copy keeps in-frame clones and lacks some. V and J calls and clone size come straight from that table; D and trimming were deduced from the DNA. The table records over 65,000 clones, 81% of them present only once. This clone has just a few counts. This clonotype originated in a human donor in a cohort sampled during active COVID-19. The chain is built from TRBV9 and TRBJ2-1; D is uncertain. The sequenced material came from peripheral blood. The CDR3 sequence is CASSVEPGDNEQFF. As DNA, the CDR3 is TGTGCCAGCAGCGTAGAGCCGGGTGACAATGAGCAGTTCTTC.